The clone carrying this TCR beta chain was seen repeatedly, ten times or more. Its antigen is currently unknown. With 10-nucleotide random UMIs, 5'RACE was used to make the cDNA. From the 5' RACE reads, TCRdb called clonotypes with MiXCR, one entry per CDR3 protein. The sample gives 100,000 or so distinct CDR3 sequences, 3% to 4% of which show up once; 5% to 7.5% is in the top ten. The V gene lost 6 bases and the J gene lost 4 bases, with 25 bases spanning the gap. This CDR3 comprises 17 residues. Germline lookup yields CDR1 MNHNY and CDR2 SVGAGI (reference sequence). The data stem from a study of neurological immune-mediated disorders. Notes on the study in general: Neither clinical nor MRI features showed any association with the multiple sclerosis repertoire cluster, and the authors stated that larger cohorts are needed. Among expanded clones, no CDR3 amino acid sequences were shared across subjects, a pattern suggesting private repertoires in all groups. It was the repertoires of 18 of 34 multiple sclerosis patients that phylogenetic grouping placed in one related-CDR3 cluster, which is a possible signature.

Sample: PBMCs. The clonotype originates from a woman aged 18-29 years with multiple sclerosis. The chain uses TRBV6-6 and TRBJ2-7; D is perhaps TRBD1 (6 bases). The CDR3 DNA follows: TGTGCCAGCAGCCCTACCTCCGGGACATCCCTCCCATACGAGCAGTACTTC. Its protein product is CASSPTSGTSLPYEQYF.